This T cell receptor (beta chain) was captured by sequencing in a study of blood T cell repertoires in COVID-19. Study background: Acute and convalescent COVID-19 samples came from the United States, Italy and Spain.

In the original analysis: Reference gene primer amplification yielded estimated nucleated cell counts. Libraries were prepared by immunoSEQ multiplex PCR; TCRdb keeps only in-frame clonotypes and omits some of them. V, J and clone size reflect that table, while D and trimming were determined from the DNA. The profile shows 250,000 to 300,000 clones, about nine tenths of them singletons. Input material: PBMCs or T cells enriched from blood (not recorded which). The receptor was derived from a human donor in a cohort exposed to, infected with or recovered from COVID-19 (not recorded which). The donor label of this sample is uncertain.

The CDR3 DNA reads TGTGCCAGCAGCCTCGTGACTAGCGGGGGAGTAATGAGCTCCTACAATGAGCAGTTCTTC. Protein product: CASSLVTSGGVMSSYNEQFF. V and J are TRBV4-2 and TRBJ2-1; 12 bases agree with TRBD2. The J segment lost 0 bases and the V segment lost 4 bases, leaving 13 bases of the junction unmatched. CDR3 length: 20 amino acids. Germline values: CDR1 LGHNA, CDR2 YNFKEQ.